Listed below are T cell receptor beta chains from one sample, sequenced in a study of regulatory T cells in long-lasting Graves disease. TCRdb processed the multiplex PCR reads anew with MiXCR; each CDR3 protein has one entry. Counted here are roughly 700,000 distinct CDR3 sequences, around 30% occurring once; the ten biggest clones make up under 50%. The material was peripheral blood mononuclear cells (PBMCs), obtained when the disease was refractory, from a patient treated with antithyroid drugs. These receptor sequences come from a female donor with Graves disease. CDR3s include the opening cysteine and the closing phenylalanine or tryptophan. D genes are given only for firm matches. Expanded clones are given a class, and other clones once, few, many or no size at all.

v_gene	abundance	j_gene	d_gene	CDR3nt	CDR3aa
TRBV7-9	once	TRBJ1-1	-	TGTGCCAGCAGCTTAGAGTTTGACACTGAAGCTTTCTTT	CASSLEFDTEAFF
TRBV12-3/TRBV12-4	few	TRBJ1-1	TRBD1	TGTGCCAGCAGTTTCGTGGTAGGGACAGCAGGTCTCGCTGAAGCTTTCTTT	CASSFVVGTAGLAEAFF
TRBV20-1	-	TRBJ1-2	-	TGCAGTGTCCTAGGAGGCTATGGCTACACCTTC	CSVLGGYGYTF
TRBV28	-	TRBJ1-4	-	TGTGCCAGCAGCCGGGGCGTAGGGAATGAAAAACTGTTTTTT	CASSRGVGNEKLFF
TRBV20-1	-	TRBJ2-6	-	TGCAGTGCTAGAGAAGCCGGAACCGGGGCCAACGTCCTGACTTTC	CSAREAGTGANVLTF
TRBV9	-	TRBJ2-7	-	TGTGCCAGCAGCGTAGAATGGCGGGATAACTACGAGCAGTACTTC	CASSVEWRDNYEQYF
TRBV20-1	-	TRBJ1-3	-	TGCAGTGCAGCCTCTGGAAACACCATATATTTT	CSAASGNTIYF
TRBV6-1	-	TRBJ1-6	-	TGTGCCAGCAGAGCAGAAAGCTCCTATAATTCACCCCTCCACTTT	CASRAESSYNSPLHF
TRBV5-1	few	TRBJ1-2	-	TGCGCCAGCAGCCTGATGCAGGGAAGCTATGGCTACACCTTC	CASSLMQGSYGYTF
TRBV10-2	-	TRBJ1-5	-	TGCGCCAGCAGCACGGACAGCTATAGCAATCAGCCCCAGCATTTT	CASSTDSYSNQPQHF
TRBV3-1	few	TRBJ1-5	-	TGTGCCAGCAGCCAAGGCAGGGCGGGCAATCAGCCCCAGCATTTT	CASSQGRAGNQPQHF
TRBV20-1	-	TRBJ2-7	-	TGCAGTGCTAGGGCCCCGACCAGCGGATTCGAGCAGTACTTC	CSARAPTSGFEQYF
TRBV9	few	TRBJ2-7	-	TGTGCCAGCAGCGTAGCTCGGGGGAGCTCCTACGAGCAGTACTTC	CASSVARGSSYEQYF
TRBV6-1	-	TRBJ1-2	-	TGTGCCAGCAGTGAAGCGCGGGCAGGGCAAACCTTC	CASSEARAGQTF
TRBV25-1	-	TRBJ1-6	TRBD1	TGTGCCAGCAGTGAATGGACAGGTGTAGGTTCACCCCTCCACTTT	CASSEWTGVGSPLHF
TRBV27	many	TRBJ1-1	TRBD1	TGTGCCAGCAAGAGACAGGGTGGAACTGAAGCTTTCTTT	CASKRQGGTEAFF
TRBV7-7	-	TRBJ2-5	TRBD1	TGTGCCAGCAGCTTAGGTGGCGCGGGACAGGGGCAAGAGACCCAGTACTTC	CASSLGGAGQGQETQYF